This T cell receptor beta chain was found in a study of identical twins. Study observations and caveats: Among beta out-of-frame sequences, excess sharing between twins appeared weaker. Potential partial confounding of zero-insertion analyses by invariant MAIT and iNKT cells was noted.

This clonotype was seen a few times. What it binds is unknown. Each CDR3 protein is one row after TCRdb ran MiXCR on the 5' RACE reads. The profile shows about 570,000 distinct CDR3 sequences, nearly 10% of them singletons. There were only healthy Caucasians among the donors. Germline CDR1 is SQVTM and CDR2 is ANQGSEA. This CDR3 has 14 amino acids. Trimming removed 4 bases from V and 1 base from J; junction bases left unmatched: 6. This sample was also put to use in a study of yellow fever vaccine responses in identical twins.

This TCR derives from a young woman in good health. Specimen: PBMCs. The V call is TRBV29-1, the J call TRBJ2-5; 7 nucleotides line up with TRBD1. CDR3 coding DNA: TGCAGCGTTGTACCCCGGGACAGCCAAGAGACCCAGTACTTC. Translating gives CSVVPRDSQETQYF. The entire variable domain, with the rest obtained from reference TRBV29-1 and TRBJ2-5, is as follows: SAVISQKPSRDICQRGTSLTIQCQVDSQVTMMFWYRQQPGQSLTLIATANQGSEATYESGFVIDKFPISRPNLTFSTLTVSNMSPEDSSIYLCSVVPRDSQETQYFGPGTRLLVL.